The next 22 T cell receptor beta chains were all read from a single sample in a study of shared clonotypes between healthy human individuals. Using immunoSEQ multiplex PCR, the repertoire was profiled, and TCRdb retains in-frame clones only, with some absent. The sample carries 2 million to 2.5 million clones, around 92% recorded once. Sequencing was performed on naive CD4+ T cells from PBMCs. Subset given: CD45RA+ positively selected. The receptors were gathered from a young man in good health. Some clones in this sample may be carry-over from other donors' samples.

The chain couples TRBV19 to TRBJ2-7, with no clear D. CDR1 LNHDA and CDR2 SQIVND come from the germline V gene (reference sequence). Trimming cost V 5 bases and J 3 bases, with 11 bases left between them. The CDR3 loop spans 13 amino acids. The CDR3 is CASSLQPNYEQYF. For the CDR3, the DNA is TGTGCCAGTAGTTTGCAGCCAAACTACGAGCAGTACTTC.

This clone appeared once. J is TRBJ2-7 and V is TRBV30; 8 positions match TRBD2. Germline trimming cut 2 bases from V and 3 bases from J; bases unmatched to any gene: 3. Per germline, CDR1 GTSNPN and CDR2 SVGIG (reference sequence). This CDR3 region has 13 residues. The CDR3 DNA reads as TGTGCCTGGAGTTCGGGAGGGCTCTACGAGCAGTACTTC. This sequence encodes CAWSSGGLYEQYF. Full variable domain (outside the CDR3, taken from reference TRBV30 and TRBJ2-7): SQTIHQWPATLVQPVGSPLSLECTVEGTSNPNLYWYRQAAGRGLQLLFYSVGIGQISSEVPQNLSASRPQDRQFILSSKKLLLSDSGFYLCAWSSGGLYEQYFGPGTRLTVT.

In the case of this clone: The identical CDR3 is also encoded by other nucleotide sequences in the sample. The chain couples TRBV18 to TRBJ2-2; 7 bases agree with TRBD1. The germline CDR1 and CDR2 sequences are KGHSH and LQKENI. CDR3 length: 15 amino acids. J was trimmed by 2 bases and V by 5 bases; bases with no gene match: 5. DNA of the CDR3: TGTGCCAGCTCAGCCGGGACAGCTAACACCGGGGAGCTGTTTTTT. Amino acids: CASSAGTANTGELFF.

The chain combines TRBV27 with TRBJ2-5; D is possibly TRBD1 (6 bases). The CDR3 covers 14 residues. Trimming took off 1 base at V and 4 bases at J, with 10 bases between the two ends. CDR1 and CDR2 (germline): MNHEY, SMNVEV (reference sequence). The CDR3 sequence: CASSLLTGLETQYF. CDR3 DNA: TGTGCCAGCAGTTTATTAACAGGGCTAGAGACCCAGTACTTC.

This clone was seen a single time. V usage is TRBV9 and J usage is TRBJ2-7, with a weak D call TRBD2 (9 bases). Trimming removed 4 bases from V and 2 bases from J, with 28 bases in between. Germline V gives CDR1 SGDLS, CDR2 YYNGEE. This CDR3 is built from 19 residues. The CDR3, as DNA: TGTGCCAGCAGCCCAGGGGGCGGGAGGGCCGCCTCAAACCCCTACGAGCAGTACTTC. Amino acid sequence: CASSPGGGRAASNPYEQYF.

The chain employs TRBV13 and TRBJ2-3, with 10 nucleotides matching TRBD2. The CDR3 covers 15 residues. Germline values: CDR1 PRHDT, CDR2 FYEKMQ (reference sequence). The junction had 0 bases not matched to a gene; V was cut back by 0 bases and J by 3 bases. For the CDR3, the DNA is TGTGCCAGCAGCTTAGGGACTAGCGGGACAGATACGCAGTATTTT. Translating it yields CASSLGTSGTDTQYF.

The chain couples TRBV9 to TRBJ1-2; no firm D call. CDR3 length: 13 amino acids. Germline V CDR1 and CDR2: SGDLS, YYNGEE. Deletions cut 0 bases from V and 4 bases from J, with 7 bases between. This chain's CDR3 is CASSVEPGYGYTF. The DNA of the CDR3 is TGTGCCAGCAGCGTAGAGCCGGGCTATGGCTACACCTTC.

As concerns this clone: The same CDR3 arises from other DNA sequences in this sample as well. V gene TRBV5-1 combines with J gene TRBJ2-7; 9 bases fit TRBD2. The trim removed 5 bases at V and 1 base at J, leaving 4 bases unmatched. This CDR3 region has 14 residues. The germline V gene has CDR1 SGHRS and CDR2 YFSETQ. CDR3 sequence: CASRTSGDSYEQYF. The DNA for the CDR3 is TGCGCCAGCAGGACTAGCGGAGATTCCTACGAGCAGTACTTC. The full variable domain, with the rest looked up from reference TRBV5-1 and TRBJ2-7, is KAGVTQTPRYLIKTRGQQVTLSCSPISGHRSVSWYQQTPGQGLQFLFEYFSETQRNKGNFPGRFSGRQFSNSRSEMNVSTLELGDSALYLCASRTSGDSYEQYFGPGTRLTVT.

The chain combines TRBV9 with TRBJ2-7; 8 bases map to TRBD2. The J segment lost 5 bases and the V segment lost 0 bases, leaving 10 bases of the junction unmatched. Germline loops: CDR1 SGDLS, CDR2 YYNGEE. CDR3 size: 16 residues. Written as DNA, the CDR3 is TGTGCCAGCAGCGTAGTGCCCAGCGGGAGTGTCAACGAGCAGTACTTC. Translation gives CASSVVPSGSVNEQYF.

The rearrangement joins TRBV7-9 to TRBJ2-5, with 9 nucleotides matching TRBD2. The CDR3 extends over 15 amino acids. Germline V gene data show CDR1 as SEHNR and CDR2 as FQNEAQ (reference sequence). The V gene end was trimmed by 7 bases and the J gene end by 7 bases; junction bases not matched to a gene: 13. Written as DNA, the CDR3 is TGTGCCAGCACCCTATTAGCGGGGGAGTTCGGGACCCAGTACTTC. It encodes CASTLLAGEFGTQYF.

The genes are TRBV4-1 and TRBJ1-4, with D maybe TRBD1 (5 bases). Germline V gives CDR1 MGHRA, CDR2 YSYEKL. The CDR3 has 14 residues. V was trimmed by 1 base and J by 8 bases, leaving 11 bases between them. CDR3 sequence: CASSQGQGEEKLFF. DNA for the CDR3: TGCGCCAGCAGCCAAGGGCAGGGAGAGGAAAAACTGTTTTTT.

The chain couples TRBV5-6 to TRBJ2-3; D uncertain. This CDR3 comprises 16 residues. The germline V gene encodes CDR1 SGHDT and CDR2 YYEEEE. V lost 1 base and J 2 bases, leaving 14 bases between the germline ends. The CDR3: CASSLTGALITDTQYF. CDR3 nucleotide sequence: TGTGCCAGCAGCTTGACGGGCGCCCTTATCACAGATACGCAGTATTTT.

This clone has just one count. The J gene is TRBJ2-7, the V gene TRBV7-8, with D unclear. Trimming took off 3 bases at V and 3 bases at J, with 21 bases between the two ends. Germline assignment: CDR1 SGHVS and CDR2 FQNEAQ. This CDR3 has 17 amino acids. The CDR3 sequence is CASSFGDGIRVSYEQYF. The CDR3 DNA is TGTGCCAGCAGCTTTGGAGACGGAATCCGAGTTAGCTACGAGCAGTACTTC.

In its sample, this clone was seen once. This chain links TRBV7-8 with TRBJ2-4, with no clear D. The V end lost 2 bases, the J end lost 1 base, and 9 bases lay between the germline ends. Looked up from germline, CDR1 is SGHVS and CDR2 is FQNEAQ. The length of the CDR3 is 15 residues. CDR3 DNA sequence: TGTGCCAGCAGCTTAACAGACCCGGCCAAAAACATTCAGTACTTC. This encodes CASSLTDPAKNIQYF.

This chain uses TRBV7-8 with TRBJ2-2; D gene unclear. V gave up 6 bases and J gave up 0 bases, with 8 bases separating them. Germline V gives CDR1 SGHVS, CDR2 FQNEAQ. The CDR3 is 14 residues long. CDR3 bases: TGTGCCAGCAGACGGGCTCCGAACACCGGGGAGCTGTTTTTT. It yields the protein CASRRAPNTGELFF.

Regarding this clone: This same CDR3 is encoded by further DNA sequences in the sample. This chain joins TRBV2 and TRBJ1-5, with TRBD1 matching 9 bases. CDR3 length equals 14 residues. CDR1 and CDR2 (germline): SNHLY, FYNNEI. Trimming at V came to 4 bases and at J to 7 bases, leaving 5 bases not matched to a gene. CDR3 nucleotides: TGTGCCAGCAGTGGGACAGGGGAGGGACAGCCCCAGCATTTT. Its protein product is CASSGTGEGQPQHF. Looking up the rest from reference TRBV2 and TRBJ1-5 gives the full variable domain: EPEVTQTPSHQVTQMGQEVILRCVPISNHLYFYWYRQILGQKVEFLVSFYNNEISEKSEIFDDQFSVERPDGSNFTLKIRSTKLEDSAMYFCASSGTGEGQPQHFGDGTRLSIL.

The chain joins TRBV19 to TRBJ1-1; D remains ambiguous. The germline CDR1 and CDR2 sequences are LNHDA and SQIVND (reference sequence). The CDR3 contains 18 residues. Trimming took 4 bases from V and 1 from J, leaving 22 bases between them. As DNA, the CDR3 is TGTGCCAGTAGTACCCCCGAGACCTCGAATGGATGGAACACTGAAGCTTTCTTT. It translates to CASSTPETSNGWNTEAFF.

The V call is TRBV4-1, the J call TRBJ2-1; 16 nucleotides line up with TRBD2. This CDR3 is built from 18 residues. The germline V gene has CDR1 MGHRA and CDR2 YSYEKL. After removal of 5 bases from V and 7 bases from J, the junction contained 11 bases not matched to a gene. The CDR3 is CASSFTGTSGRAGNEQFF. The CDR3 nucleotides read TGCGCCAGCAGCTTCACCGGGACTAGCGGGAGGGCCGGTAATGAGCAGTTCTTC.

The gene calls are TRBV11-3 and TRBJ2-5; 12 nucleotides agree with TRBD2. Germline CDR1 SGHNT, CDR2 YENEEA. Losses at the gene ends were 6 bases for V and 2 bases for J; bases not matched to a gene: 7. This CDR3 is 16 amino acids long. The CDR3 protein is CASSSPSGRDQETQYF. For the CDR3, the DNA is TGTGCCAGCAGTTCCCCTAGCGGGAGGGATCAAGAGACCCAGTACTTC.

This chain joins TRBV5-1 and TRBJ1-5; TRBD1 is a possible D gene (5 bases). The length of the CDR3 is 14 residues. Germline V CDR1 and CDR2: SGHRS, YFSETQ. V was trimmed by 4 bases and J by 0 bases, leaving 8 bases between them. CDR3 protein: CASSGGDSNQPQHF. CDR3 bases: TGCGCCAGCAGCGGAGGGGATAGCAATCAGCCCCAGCATTTT.

This chain links TRBV5-1 with TRBJ2-3; TRBD2 agrees at 9 bases. The CDR3 is 16 amino acids. CDR1 is SGHRS, CDR2 YFSETQ, per germline. The J segment lost 4 bases and the V segment lost 6 bases, leaving 12 bases of the junction unmatched. CDR3 coding DNA: TGCGCCAGCATGGGGAGTAGCGGGAGTAGGTCAGATACGCAGTATTTT. This encodes CASMGSSGSRSDTQYF.

This clone showed up just once. This sample includes further DNA sequences coding for the same CDR3. V is TRBV5-1 and J is TRBJ2-7; D not resolved. CDR3 size: 14 residues. Germline V lookup: CDR1 SGHRS, CDR2 YFSETQ. Trimming left V 3 bases short and J 2 bases short, with 12 bases between. The CDR3 DNA reads TGCGCCAGCAGCTACTCCGGAGTCACCTACGAGCAGTACTTC. Amino acid sequence: CASSYSGVTYEQYF.